Below are 28 T cell receptor beta chains sequenced from a single sample in a study of T cells in Graves' hyperthyroidism and ophthalmopathy. Regions amplified from RNA transcripts were the TCR beta CDR3 regions. The HTBI set primed first-round TCR CDR3 RT-PCR. TCRdb reanalysed the multiplex PCR reads using MiXCR and keeps one entry per CDR3 protein. This table has around 700,000 distinct CDR3 sequences, 15% to 20% appearing once. Sequenced sample: blood. The receptors derive from a woman aged 50 to 60 with Graves' hyperthyroidism that later progressed to Graves' ophthalmopathy.

Ten or more counts support this clonotype. The V and J genes are TRBV11-2 and TRBJ2-2, with D tentatively TRBD2 (7 bases). Trimming took 2 bases from V and 3 from J, leaving 16 bases between them. This CDR3 region has 17 residues. CDR1 is SGHAT, CDR2 FQNNGV, per germline. The CDR3 sequence: CASSLWGGRSYTGELFF. CDR3 nucleotides: TGTGCCAGCAGCTTATGGGGGGGGCGAAGCTACACCGGGGAGCTGTTTTTT.

Many counts were recorded for this clonotype. The genes are TRBV7-8 and TRBJ1-1; 7 bases match TRBD1. J gave up 4 bases and V 1 base, and 6 bases lay outside the gene matches. Germline V gene lookup returns CDR1 SGHVS and CDR2 FQNEAQ. The CDR3 runs 15 residues. The CDR3 region has the DNA TGTGCCAGCAGCTTAGGAATAGGGGGCATCACTGAAGCTTTCTTT. Its translation is CASSLGIGGITEAFF.

This clonotype was counted ten times or more. The genes are TRBV12-3 or TRBV12-4 and TRBJ1-2, with D maybe TRBD1 (6 bases). The CDR3 contains 18 residues. The germline V and J ends were trimmed by 2 bases and 0 bases, with 19 bases remaining between them. CDR3 nucleotide sequence: TGTGCCAGCAGTTTACCCCTACAGGGAATGGGTACTAACTATGGCTACACCTTC. Its translation: CASSLPLQGMGTNYGYTF.

This clonotype was counted ten times or more. The chain joins TRBV20-1 to TRBJ2-7, with 10 bases identical to TRBD2. The J segment lost 0 bases and the V segment lost 5 bases, leaving 10 bases of the junction unmatched. The CDR3 covers 16 residues. From germline, CDR1 is DFQATT and CDR2 SNEGSKA (reference sequence). Here the CDR3 DNA reads TGCAGTGCTCTTCTGCCTAGCGGGGGTCACTCCTACGAGCAGTACTTC. The encoded protein is CSALLPSGGHSYEQYF.

In its sample, this clonotype was seen a few times. This chain joins TRBV20-1 and TRBJ2-5, with 8 nucleotides matching TRBD1. This CDR3 comprises 15 residues. Germline V CDR1 and CDR2: DFQATT, SNEGSKA (reference sequence). V lost 2 bases to trimming and J lost 5 bases; unmatched junction nucleotides: 10. Here the CDR3 reads CSARRQGPGRETQYF. CDR3 nucleotides: TGCAGTGCTAGAAGACAGGGGCCCGGAAGGGAGACCCAGTACTTC.

As to this clonotype: This may arise from a read error, as a much more abundant clone is one base away. This chain's CDR3 is CASSRRDGDTDTQYF. The CDR3 DNA reads as TGTGCCAGCAGCCGCCGGGACGGAGACACAGATACGCAGTATTTT. The chain is built from TRBV14 and TRBJ2-3; D may be TRBD1 or TRBD2 (5 bases each). The length of the CDR3 is 15 residues. Germline V gene lookup returns CDR1 SGHDN and CDR2 FVKESK. Trimming cost V 4 bases and J 2 bases, with 13 bases left between them.

This clonotype was counted ten times or more. The chain has TRBV20-1 and TRBJ2-1; D not resolved. This CDR3 has 12 amino acids. Between the trimmed V and J ends, which lost 5 bases and 3 bases, there was a span of 8 bases. Germline values: CDR1 DFQATT, CDR2 SNEGSKA (reference sequence). In DNA, the CDR3 is TGCAGTGCTGGGGTGGGCTACAATGAGCAGTTCTTC. Amino acids: CSAGVGYNEQFF.

The gene calls are TRBV12-3 or TRBV12-4 and TRBJ2-1, with D perhaps matching TRBD2 (6 bases). Trimming left V 6 bases short and J 6 bases short, with 18 bases between. The CDR3 extends over 15 amino acids. This CDR3 reads CASRTGAGSFNEQFF. The DNA of the CDR3 is TGTGCCAGCAGGACTGGAGCCGGGAGTTTCAATGAGCAGTTCTTC.

In this sample, this clonotype turned up many times. V gene TRBV2 combines with J gene TRBJ1-1; D is undetermined. The V gene's germline CDR1 is SNHLY and CDR2 FYNNEI. CDR3 length: 12 residues. Trimming pared 6 bases from V and 5 bases from J, leaving 10 bases between. CDR3 nucleotide sequence: TGTGCCAGCAGGGGCTTGCAGACTGAAGCTTTCTTT. Its protein is CASRGLQTEAFF.

The gene calls are TRBV20-1 and TRBJ2-3; 9 bases fit TRBD2. V lost 6 bases to trimming and J lost 4 bases; unmatched junction nucleotides: 11. The length of the CDR3 is 15 residues. Per the germline V gene, CDR1 is DFQATT and CDR2 is SNEGSKA (reference sequence). The CDR3 loop reads CSATRGGGVADTQYF. DNA for the CDR3: TGCAGTGCCACGAGAGGCGGGGGGGTGGCAGATACGCAGTATTTT.

This clonotype came up many times. At one of its ends the junction is not consistent with the germline gene, which may arise from a read error. The gene calls are TRBV20-1 and TRBJ2-5; perhaps TRBD2 as D (6 bases). CDR3 length: 15 residues. Germline V gene data show CDR1 as DFQATT and CDR2 as SNEGSKA (reference sequence). The CDR3: CSAREPRGLQETQYF. For the CDR3, the DNA is TGCAGTGCCAGAGAGCCCCGGGGACTTCAAGAGACCCAGTACTTC.

This clonotype was observed a few times. The DNA of the CDR3 is TGTGCCAGCAGCTCAAGGGCGAACACCGGGGAGCTGTTTTTT. This sequence encodes CASSSRANTGELFF. V and J are TRBV7-9 and TRBJ2-2; D not certain. Trimming removed 4 bases at V and 0 bases at J, with 6 bases between. Germline-derived CDR1 and CDR2 are SEHNR and FQNEAQ (reference sequence). The CDR3 is 14 amino acids.

The chain employs TRBV20-1 and TRBJ2-2; a weak D match, TRBD1 (6 bases). Germline CDR1 and CDR2: DFQATT and SNEGSKA (reference sequence). V dropped 5 bases and J dropped 6 bases, with 13 bases sitting between them. The CDR3 spans 13 residues. In DNA, the CDR3 is TGCAGTGCTTCCGGGACACTCGCCGGGGAGCTGTTTTTT. Translation gives CSASGTLAGELFF.

At least ten counts were recorded for this clonotype. The CDR3 DNA follows: TGCAGCGTTGTTCGGGTCCCCAGGCAGGCAGATACGCAGTATTTT. This sequence encodes CSVVRVPRQADTQYF. The V gene is TRBV29-1, the J gene TRBJ2-3; D gene uncertain. The V end was cut by 4 bases, the J end by 4 bases, with 18 bases between. Germline V CDR1 and CDR2: SQVTM, ANQGSEA. This CDR3 has 15 amino acids.

This clonotype has at least ten counts. This chain uses TRBV7-2 with TRBJ1-2, with 7 nucleotides matching TRBD1. CDR1 and CDR2 from the germline V gene are SGHTA and FQGNSA. With 5 bases clipped from V and 6 bases from J, the junction kept 12 bases outside the gene matches. The CDR3 is made up of 15 amino acids. CDR3 bases: TGTGCCAGCAGCCCTAGCGTAGGGGGCTTGGATGGCTACACCTTC. Translated, it gives CASSPSVGGLDGYTF. Combining the CDR3 with reference TRBV7-2 and TRBJ1-2 gives the whole variable domain GAGVSQSPSNKVTEKGKDVELRCDPISGHTALYWYRQSLGQGLEFLIYFQGNSAPDKSGLPSDRFSAERTGGSVSTLTIQRTQQEDSAVYLCASSPSVGGLDGYTFGSGTRLTVV.

This clonotype was seen ten or more times. The chain carries TRBV18 and TRBJ1-3; D gene ambiguous. Germline lookup yields CDR1 KGHSH and CDR2 LQKENI. Trimming shortened V by 4 bases and J by 4 bases, and 14 bases separated the two germline ends. The CDR3 contains 15 residues. CDR3 in DNA: TGTGCCAGCTCACACACTGATGATTCGGGAAACACCATATATTTT. This sequence encodes CASSHTDDSGNTIYF.

This clonotype was picked up a small number of times. This CDR3 reads CASSLRGEDNTGELFF. CDR3 sequence (DNA): TGCGCCAGCAGTCTGCGAGGGGAGGACAACACCGGGGAGCTGTTTTTT. The chain recombines TRBV10-2 with TRBJ2-2, with D tentatively TRBD2 (6 bases). In germline, CDR1 is WSHSY, CDR2 SAAADI. V was trimmed by 5 bases and J by 2 bases, leaving 15 bases between them. The CDR3 covers 16 residues.

This clonotype was recorded at least ten times. This chain connects TRBV5-1 to TRBJ1-2, with a possible D match to TRBD1 (5 bases). CDR1 and CDR2 (germline): SGHRS, YFSETQ. V lost 0 bases, J lost 6 bases, and 15 bases lay in between. This CDR3 comprises 15 residues. This chain's CDR3 is CASSLDTGGLNGYTF. For the CDR3, the DNA is TGCGCCAGCAGCTTGGATACGGGGGGTCTTAATGGCTACACCTTC.

This clonotype was picked up many times. The chain carries TRBV6-6 and TRBJ2-2; D possibly uses TRBD1 or TRBD2 (5 bases each). Germline CDR1 reads MNHNY; CDR2 reads SVGAGI (reference sequence). V was pared by 0 bases and J by 4 bases, with 12 bases between. This CDR3 is built from 16 residues. In nucleotides, the CDR3 is TGTGCCAGCAGTTACTCTCTGGGACCGCTCACCGGGGAGCTGTTTTTT. Amino acids: CASSYSLGPLTGELFF.

CDR3 in amino acids: CATSRGERLALHF. The CDR3 DNA is TGTGCCACCAGCAGAGGGGAGCGCTTGGCCCTCCACTTT. The chain joins TRBV15 to TRBJ1-6; no firm D call. The CDR3 is 13 amino acids. Trimming pared 1 base from V and 14 bases from J, leaving 12 bases between. CDR1 LNHNV and CDR2 YYDKDF come from the germline V gene (reference sequence).

The chain links TRBV10-1 to TRBJ2-3; the D is unclear. The CDR3 covers 13 residues. The germline V gene has CDR1 WNHNN and CDR2 SYGVQD (reference sequence). The germline V and J ends were trimmed by 2 bases and 5 bases, with 8 bases remaining between them. The CDR3 sequence: CASSETRLDTQYF. CDR3 nucleotide sequence: TGCGCCAGCAGTGAGACCCGACTAGATACGCAGTATTTT.

This clonotype was seen ten or more times. The chain couples TRBV6-1 to TRBJ1-2, with D possibly being TRBD1 (6 bases). The germline gives CDR1 MNHNS, CDR2 SASEGT. This CDR3 comprises 14 residues. V was pared by 5 bases and J by 4 bases, with 14 bases between. CDR3 region: CASSYDRRFYGYTF. The CDR3, as DNA: TGTGCCAGCAGTTACGACAGGAGATTCTATGGCTACACCTTC.

This clonotype was detected ten times or more. The chain joins TRBV20-1 to TRBJ2-7; no clear D. Trimming took 0 bases from V and 2 from J, leaving 14 bases between them. The CDR3 consists of 15 residues. Germline assignment: CDR1 DFQATT and CDR2 SNEGSKA (reference sequence). The DNA for the CDR3 is TGCAGTGCTAGAGATTTAGTGGCTGGCGCCTACGAGCAGTACTTC. Translation gives CSARDLVAGAYEQYF.

This clonotype was seen ten or more times. The chain couples TRBV30 to TRBJ2-7, with D perhaps TRBD1 (5 bases). The CDR3 totals 13 residues. V gave up 2 bases and J gave up 1 base, with 9 bases separating them. Germline V lookup: CDR1 GTSNPN, CDR2 SVGIG (reference sequence). The CDR3 nucleotides are TGTGCCTGGAGTCTGGCAGGGTCCTACGAGCAGTACTTC. Encoded protein: CAWSLAGSYEQYF.

The rearrangement uses TRBV3-1 and TRBJ1-4; 7 bases align to TRBD1. Germline lookup yields CDR1 LGHDT and CDR2 YNNKEL (reference sequence). With 0 bases clipped from V and 5 bases from J, the junction kept 3 bases outside the gene matches. The CDR3 is 15 amino acids. CDR3 amino acids: CASSQEGQINEKLFF. Here the CDR3 DNA reads TGTGCCAGCAGCCAAGAGGGACAGATAAATGAAAAACTGTTTTTT.

This clonotype was detected ten times or more. V and J are TRBV28 and TRBJ2-5, with D unresolved. Germline CDR1 and CDR2: MDHEN and SYDVKM. The CDR3 runs to 13 residues. Trimming shortened V by 2 bases and J by 1 base, and 5 bases separated the two germline ends. CDR3 region: CASSLRTQETQYF. Written as DNA, the CDR3 is TGTGCCAGCAGTTTACGTACCCAAGAGACCCAGTACTTC.

The sample holds a few counts of this clonotype. CDR3 DNA sequence: TGCGCCAGCAGCCCCACCTCTCGGTACTACAATCAGCCCCAGCATTTT. Residues: CASSPTSRYYNQPQHF. V usage is TRBV4-1 and J usage is TRBJ1-5; D not resolved. The CDR3 sequence is 16 residues long. V lost 4 bases, J lost 3 bases, and 16 bases lay in between. Germline assignment: CDR1 MGHRA and CDR2 YSYEKL.

The table lists this clonotype with a few counts. The rearrangement joins TRBV28 to TRBJ2-2; D unresolved. The CDR3 spans 14 residues. CDR1 is MDHEN, CDR2 SYDVKM, per germline. Trimming removed 3 bases at V and 2 bases at J, with 7 bases between. The CDR3 region has the DNA TGTGCCAGCAGTTTTACACCAAACACCGGGGAGCTGTTTTTT. Amino acids: CASSFTPNTGELFF.